The 6 T cell receptor beta chains reported below all come from one sample, sequenced in a study of blood T cells in healthy people across ages. Next came a second PCR, run for about 6 to 12 cycles, which used a sample-barcoded 5' primer along with a J-beta primer mix. TCRdb called the 5' RACE reads again in MiXCR, with one record for every CDR3 protein. The sample yields approximately 730,000 distinct CDR3 sequences, around 46% seen once. What was sequenced was blood. The receptors originated from a woman aged 55 to 70 in good health.

This clonotype was counted a few times. In nucleotides, the CDR3 is TGTGCCAGCATATTGAGCGGGAGGGGGGGTGAGCAGTTCTTC. Translation: CASILSGRGGEQFF. The chain is built from TRBV12-3 or TRBV12-4 and TRBJ2-1; TRBD2 matches 10 bases. This CDR3 spans 14 amino acids. Unmatched junction bases numbered 9, after V lost 7 bases and J lost 9 bases.

The table lists this clonotype with a few counts. The rearrangement joins TRBV2 to TRBJ2-7, with D perhaps TRBD2 (6 bases). The CDR3 is 13 amino acids. V dropped 5 bases and J dropped 6 bases, with 14 bases sitting between them. Germline V gives CDR1 SNHLY, CDR2 FYNNEI. As DNA, the CDR3 is TGTGCCAGCAGTTCCGGGACTGTTGGCGAGCAGTACTTC. The encoded protein is CASSSGTVGEQYF.

The table lists this clonotype with a few counts. The V and J genes are TRBV11-2 and TRBJ1-1; maybe TRBD1 (5 bases). Germline CDR1 is SGHAT and CDR2 is FQNNGV. The CDR3 contains 14 residues. Trimming took 5 bases from V and 3 from J, leaving 13 bases between them. The CDR3 region is CASSIGLGDTEAFF. The CDR3 region has the DNA TGTGCCAGCAGCATCGGGTTGGGGGACACTGAAGCTTTCTTT.

This clonotype was seen a handful of times. The CDR3 DNA reads TGTGCCAGCAGCTTTAACAGAGGGCTCGTGGGCAATGAGCAGTTCTTC. This translates into CASSFNRGLVGNEQFF. The V and J genes are TRBV5-5 and TRBJ2-1; D is possibly TRBD2 (5 bases). The CDR3 sequence is 16 residues long. The V gene lost 2 bases and the J gene lost 6 bases, with 18 bases spanning the gap. Germline V lookup: CDR1 SGHKS, CDR2 YYEKEE (reference sequence). Looking up the rest from reference TRBV5-5 and TRBJ2-1 gives the full variable domain: DAGVTQSPTHLIKTRGQQVTLRCSPISGHKSVSWYQQVLGQGPQFIFQYYEKEERGRGNFPDRFSARQFPNYSSELNVNALLLGDSALYLCASSFNRGLVGNEQFFGPGTRLTVL.

The rearrangement joins TRBV20-1 to TRBJ2-7; D might be TRBD2 (5 bases). CDR1 is DFQATT and CDR2 is SNEGSKA in the germline V gene (reference sequence). This CDR3 is built from 13 residues. The ends were cut back, 5 bases at V and 7 bases at J, with 18 bases in the middle. The CDR3 DNA follows: TGCAGTGCTCCGAATGAGGCCGGGGAGGAGCAGTACTTC. It encodes CSAPNEAGEEQYF.

The chain combines TRBV2 with TRBJ2-2, with 8 bases lining up with TRBD2. CDR1 and CDR2 from the germline V gene are SNHLY and FYNNEI. J was trimmed by 4 bases and V by 4 bases; bases with no gene match: 5. CDR3 length: 15 amino acids. This CDR3 reads CASSGGLAVTGELFF. CDR3 in DNA: TGTGCCAGCAGTGGAGGACTAGCCGTCACCGGGGAGCTGTTTTTT.